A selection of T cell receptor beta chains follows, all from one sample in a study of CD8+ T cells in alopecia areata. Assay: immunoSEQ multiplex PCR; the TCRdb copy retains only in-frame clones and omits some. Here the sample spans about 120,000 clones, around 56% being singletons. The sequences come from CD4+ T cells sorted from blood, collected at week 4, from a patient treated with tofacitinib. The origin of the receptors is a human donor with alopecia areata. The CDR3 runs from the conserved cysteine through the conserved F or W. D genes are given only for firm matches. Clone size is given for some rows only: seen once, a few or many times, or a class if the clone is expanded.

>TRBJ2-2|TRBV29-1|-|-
TGCAGCGTTGAAGATCCGGGGGCACAAGCAAGCGGGGAGCTGTTTTTT
CSVEDPGAQASGELFF
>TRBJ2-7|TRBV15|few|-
TGTGCCACCAGCAGAGGGCGGGGGCGCGGTGGCGAGCAGTACTTC
CATSRGRGRGGEQYF
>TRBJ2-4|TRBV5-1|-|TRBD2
TGCGCCAGCAGCTTGGGACTAGCTGCCGTTCAAGGGGCCAAAAACATTCAGTACTTC
CASSLGLAAVQGAKNIQYF
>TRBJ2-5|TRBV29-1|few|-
TGCAGCGTTGTACAGAATAAAGAGACCCAGTACTTC
CSVVQNKETQYF
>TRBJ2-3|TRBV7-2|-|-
TGTGCCAGTAGAGGGGGGCCTAGCACAGATACGCAGTATTTT
CASRGGPSTDTQYF
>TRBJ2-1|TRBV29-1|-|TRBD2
TGCAGCGTTAAGGGACTAGCGGGAGTTGAGCAGTTCTTC
CSVKGLAGVEQFF
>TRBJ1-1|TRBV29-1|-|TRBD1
TGCAGCGTTGAGAGGCTCTTGACAGGGAGGAACACTGAAGCTTTCTTT
CSVERLLTGRNTEAFF
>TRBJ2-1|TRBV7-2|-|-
TGTGCCAGCAGCTTTAGAAGCTCCTACAATGAGCAGTTCTTC
CASSFRSSYNEQFF
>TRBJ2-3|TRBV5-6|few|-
TGTGCCAGCAGCTTACAGGCTACAGATACGCAGTATTTT
CASSLQATDTQYF
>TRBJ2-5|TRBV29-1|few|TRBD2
TGCAGCGTTGAAGACTACCTGACAAGCGGGAGTTTGGTCCGTAAGACCCAGTACTTC
CSVEDYLTSGSLVRKTQYF